A single sample gave rise to the 2 T cell receptor beta chains below, sequenced in a study of post-analysis software for immune sequencing data. Findings and limits, study-wide: The study found TRBV5-6, TRBV5-1 and TRBV20-1 among a handful of TRBV segments more frequent in patients than controls.

The TCR beta cDNA libraries contained unique molecular identifiers. TCRdb fed the PCR reads into MiXCR, producing one record per CDR3 protein. The sample consists of about 820,000 distinct CDR3 sequences, about 53% of them appearing once. What these receptors recognize is not known. The sample comprised blood. The receptors here all came from a girl under 18 with multiple sclerosis.

CDR3 sequence (DNA): TGCGCCAGCGCTTCTTGGGGACCAGTCTACGAGCAGTACTTC. Translated: CASASWGPVYEQYF. The V and J genes are TRBV5-1 and TRBJ2-7; either TRBD1 or TRBD2 may supply D (5 bases each). Germline lookup yields CDR1 SGHRS and CDR2 YFSETQ. Between the trimmed V and J ends, which lost 7 bases and 3 bases, there was a span of 17 bases. The CDR3 has 14 amino acids.

The chain links TRBV5-1 to TRBJ1-2, with 9 nucleotides matching TRBD1. From germline, CDR1 is SGHRS and CDR2 YFSETQ. The length of the CDR3 is 16 residues. Germline trimming cut 1 base from V and 4 bases from J; bases unmatched to any gene: 8. The CDR3 region is CASSLHPGQGPYGYTF. The CDR3 DNA follows: TGCGCCAGCAGCTTGCACCCGGGACAGGGACCCTATGGCTACACCTTC.